Listed below are T cell receptor beta chains from one sample, sequenced in a study of cytomegalovirus exposure and HLA in healthy donors. Generated by immunoSEQ multiplex PCR, the TCRdb table keeps only in-frame clones and is missing some. The table includes about 180,000 clones, 82% detected once. Sequences were obtained from PBMCs. The receptors stem from a man aged 40-55 years in good health and CMV-seronegative. The CDR3 runs from the conserved cysteine through the conserved F or W. The order of the fields is V gene, D gene, J gene, CDR3 protein. A D gene is named only where the DNA matches it firmly.

v_gene: TRBV28; d_gene: NA; j_gene: TRBJ2-3; CDR3aa: CASSLRRDHGTQYF
v_gene: TRBV28; d_gene: TRBD1; j_gene: TRBJ1-2; CDR3aa: CASSSADRVGYGYTF
v_gene: TRBV5-8; d_gene: TRBD2; j_gene: TRBJ2-7; CDR3aa: CASSTAGVLPYEQYF
v_gene: TRBV10-3; d_gene: TRBD1; j_gene: TRBJ2-1; CDR3aa: CAISVVLTGGEQFF
v_gene: TRBV19; d_gene: TRBD2; j_gene: TRBJ2-5; CDR3aa: CASSTLAGGKETQYF
v_gene: TRBV28; d_gene: NA; j_gene: TRBJ1-2; CDR3aa: CASKYWGGNLGYTF
v_gene: TRBV6-5; d_gene: TRBD2; j_gene: TRBJ2-7; CDR3aa: CASSVGLVGEQYF
v_gene: TRBV30; d_gene: NA; j_gene: TRBJ1-5; CDR3aa: CAWSSGANQPQHF
v_gene: TRBV7-2; d_gene: NA; j_gene: TRBJ1-4; CDR3aa: CASSEWGPNEKLFF
v_gene: TRBV5-1; d_gene: TRBD2; j_gene: TRBJ2-2; CDR3aa: CASSLEAGETGELFF
v_gene: TRBV5-4; d_gene: TRBD1; j_gene: TRBJ1-1; CDR3aa: CASSQPDRGGTEAFF
v_gene: TRBV11-3; d_gene: NA; j_gene: TRBJ1-1; CDR3aa: CASSLLANTEAFF
v_gene: TRBV25-1; d_gene: TRBD2; j_gene: TRBJ2-5; CDR3aa: CASSEYGTSGGKVETQYF
v_gene: TRBV9; d_gene: TRBD1; j_gene: TRBJ1-3; CDR3aa: CASSVADRGLKNTIYF
v_gene: TRBV6-6; d_gene: TRBD1; j_gene: TRBJ2-7; CDR3aa: CASSYRQGLSYEQYF
v_gene: TRBV6-5; d_gene: TRBD1; j_gene: TRBJ1-1; CDR3aa: CASRKTGGPNTEAFF
v_gene: TRBV19; d_gene: TRBD2; j_gene: TRBJ2-3; CDR3aa: CASSTPERGTQDTQYF
v_gene: TRBV15; d_gene: NA; j_gene: TRBJ2-3; CDR3aa: CATSEPWDTQYF
v_gene: TRBV28; d_gene: TRBD1; j_gene: TRBJ2-1; CDR3aa: CASSSQWDRGQGEQFF
v_gene: TRBV10-3; d_gene: TRBD2; j_gene: TRBJ2-3; CDR3aa: CAISDSSGGPDTQYF
v_gene: TRBV7-8; d_gene: NA; j_gene: TRBJ2-1; CDR3aa: CASSLSIRNNEQFF
v_gene: TRBV9; d_gene: NA; j_gene: TRBJ2-2; CDR3aa: CASRSQGTGELFF
v_gene: TRBV6-1; d_gene: NA; j_gene: TRBJ1-1; CDR3aa: CASSDLTPQGNTEAFF
v_gene: TRBV7-2; d_gene: TRBD2; j_gene: TRBJ2-2; CDR3aa: CASRPQGLATGELFF
v_gene: TRBV6-5; d_gene: TRBD2; j_gene: TRBJ2-1; CDR3aa: CASSSPGLAIHEQFF
v_gene: TRBV21-1; d_gene: NA; j_gene: TRBJ2-2; CDR3aa: CASMAGDTGELFF
v_gene: TRBV7-3; d_gene: NA; j_gene: TRBJ1-2; CDR3aa: CASSLGAGESYTF
v_gene: TRBV28; d_gene: TRBD2; j_gene: TRBJ2-2; CDR3aa: CASRLAGGNTGELFF
v_gene: TRBV10-2; d_gene: TRBD1; j_gene: TRBJ2-7; CDR3aa: CASQDRIEQYF
v_gene: TRBV27; d_gene: NA; j_gene: TRBJ2-7; CDR3aa: CASSPPKSRFILYEQYF
v_gene: TRBV6-4; d_gene: NA; j_gene: TRBJ1-2; CDR3aa: CASSDSGQPIYGYTF
v_gene: TRBV19; d_gene: NA; j_gene: TRBJ1-1; CDR3aa: CASSISLNTEAFF
v_gene: TRBV11-2; d_gene: NA; j_gene: TRBJ1-1; CDR3aa: CASSHRGVNTEAFF
v_gene: TRBV5-1; d_gene: TRBD1; j_gene: TRBJ2-1; CDR3aa: CASSTDRGRVNEQFF
v_gene: TRBV6-4; d_gene: NA; j_gene: TRBJ2-3; CDR3aa: CASSDLASDTQYF
v_gene: TRBV5-4; d_gene: TRBD1; j_gene: TRBJ2-5; CDR3aa: CASSLGDRVSSAQYF
v_gene: TRBV27; d_gene: NA; j_gene: TRBJ1-1; CDR3aa: CASSLDRGTEAFF